The 29 T cell receptor beta chains below come from one sample, sequenced in a study of blood T cell repertoires in COVID-19. Generated by immunoSEQ multiplex PCR, the TCRdb table keeps only in-frame clones and is missing some. The profile covers about 250,000 clones, with 80% to 90% appearing a single time and 2% to 3% taken by the ten largest. Source material: PBMCs or T cells enriched from blood (not recorded which). The source is a woman younger than 35 who had recovered from COVID-19.

The table lists this clone with a count of one. This chain joins TRBV27 and TRBJ2-7; TRBD1 might be the D (6 bases). Germline CDR1 reads MNHEY; CDR2 reads SMNVEV (reference sequence). V was shortened by 2 bases and J by 0 bases, with 11 bases between the two germline ends. The CDR3 loop spans 15 amino acids. For the CDR3, the DNA is TGTGCCAGCAGTTTAGGCACGGACAGCTCCTACGAGCAGTACTTC. This translates into CASSLGTDSSYEQYF.

This rearrangement joins TRBV19 to TRBJ1-5; TRBD1 matches 8 bases. This CDR3 has 15 amino acids. Germline lookup yields CDR1 LNHDA and CDR2 SQIVND (reference sequence). J was trimmed by 11 bases and V by 5 bases; bases with no gene match: 14. The CDR3 is CASSAGQGGGGSQHF. In nucleotides, the CDR3 is TGTGCCAGTAGTGCCGGACAGGGCGGGGGAGGGTCCCAGCATTTT.

The chain is built from TRBV10-3 and TRBJ1-1; D gene unclear. Germline V gene lookup returns CDR1 ENHRY and CDR2 SYGVKD. V lost 5 bases to trimming and J lost 4 bases, with 11 bases between them. This CDR3 contains 13 residues. This CDR3 is CAISNFTGTEAFF. In nucleotides, the CDR3 is TGTGCCATCAGTAACTTCACTGGCACTGAAGCTTTCTTT.

This clone occurred once. The rearrangement uses TRBV6-6 and TRBJ2-1, with D tentatively TRBD1 (5 bases). CDR3 size: 15 residues. V was clipped by 2 bases and J by 4 bases, with 12 bases between them. Germline values: CDR1 MNHNY, CDR2 SVGAGI (reference sequence). For the CDR3, the DNA is TGTGCCAGCAGTTACCAAAAGACAGCGTACAATGAGCAGTTCTTC. As protein: CASSYQKTAYNEQFF.

V usage is TRBV2 and J usage is TRBJ2-3, with a tentative D call TRBD2 (7 bases). Germline V gene sequence: CDR1 SNHLY, CDR2 FYNNEI. The CDR3 is 15 residues long. V lost 7 bases, J lost 5 bases, and 19 bases lay in between. The CDR3: CASISGGLSLDTQYF. CDR3 in DNA: TGTGCCAGCATCTCGGGGGGCTTATCGCTAGATACGCAGTATTTT.

There are a few counts of this clone. The chain carries TRBV2 and TRBJ1-2; 10 nucleotides align to TRBD1. CDR1 is SNHLY and CDR2 is FYNNEI in the germline V gene. V shed 2 bases, J shed 1 base, and the junction held 13 bases outside the gene matches. There are 19 residues in the CDR3. CDR3 in amino acids: CASSERGGTGAPFNYGYTF. CDR3 nucleotides: TGTGCCAGCAGTGAAAGAGGGGGGACAGGGGCGCCCTTTAACTATGGCTACACCTTC.

The J gene is TRBJ2-1, the V gene TRBV7-8, with D possibly matching TRBD2 (6 bases). V dropped 1 base and J dropped 7 bases, with 17 bases sitting between them. This CDR3 region has 16 residues. CDR1 and CDR2 (germline): SGHVS, FQNEAQ. CDR3 sequence reads: CASSLGRGEEKNEQFF. CDR3 bases: TGTGCCAGCAGCTTAGGACGAGGGGAGGAGAAAAATGAGCAGTTCTTC. Variable domain in full (rest from reference TRBV7-8 and TRBJ2-1): GAGVSQSPRYKVAKRGQDVALRCDPISGHVSLFWYQQALGQGPEFLTYFQNEAQLDKSGLPSDRFFAERPEGSVSTLKIQRTQQEDSAVYLCASSLGRGEEKNEQFFGPGTRLTVL.

V and J are TRBV20-1 and TRBJ1-5; D unclear. Trimming removed 3 bases from V and 2 bases from J, with 5 bases in between. The CDR3 is 12 residues long. The germline gives CDR1 DFQATT, CDR2 SNEGSKA (reference sequence). The CDR3 DNA is TGCAGTGCTAGTCCCGGCAATCAGCCCCAGCATTTT. Translation gives CSASPGNQPQHF.

This chain uses TRBV30 with TRBJ1-2; D not certain. With 0 bases removed from V and 4 bases from J, the gap between germline ends came to 12 bases. CDR1 GTSNPN and CDR2 SVGIG come from the germline V gene (reference sequence). The CDR3 is 14 residues long. This CDR3 is CAWSVGAGGYGYTF. CDR3 sequence (DNA): TGTGCCTGGAGTGTAGGCGCCGGCGGCTATGGCTACACCTTC.

The chain joins TRBV30 to TRBJ2-5; the match to TRBD1 covers 10 bases. The germline CDR1 and CDR2 sequences are GTSNPN and SVGIG (reference sequence). J was trimmed by 5 bases and V by 0 bases; bases with no gene match: 6. The CDR3 has 15 residues. In DNA form, the CDR3 reads TGTGCCTGGAGTGTACCTGGGACAGGGGTGGAGACCCAGTACTTC. Protein product: CAWSVPGTGVETQYF.

The CDR3 bases are TGTGCCAGCAGCTCCCCCGACAGGGCTGACACCATATATTTT. This sequence encodes CASSSPDRADTIYF. The V call is TRBV7-2, the J call TRBJ1-3, with 7 bases that match TRBD1. The germline gives CDR1 SGHTA, CDR2 FQGNSA. V lost 4 bases, J lost 8 bases, and 8 bases stayed unmatched. The CDR3 runs 14 residues.

This clone is a singleton in its sample. The chain links TRBV7-8 to TRBJ1-1; 9 nucleotides agree with TRBD1. The CDR3 loop spans 16 amino acids. V was pared by 2 bases and J by 0 bases, with 4 bases of the junction left unmatched. Germline V gene sequence: CDR1 SGHVS, CDR2 FQNEAQ. CDR3 in amino acids: CASSLQDRGMNTEAFF. In DNA form, the CDR3 reads TGTGCCAGCAGCTTACAGGACAGGGGCATGAACACTGAAGCTTTCTTT.

The DNA for the CDR3 is TGCGCCAGCAGCCCACGTGCCTCGGGGAGGGGAGAGACCCAGTACTTC. Its protein is CASSPRASGRGETQYF. The rearrangement uses TRBV5-1 and TRBJ2-5; 7 positions agree with TRBD2. The CDR3 consists of 16 residues. Germline assignment: CDR1 SGHRS and CDR2 YFSETQ. The junction had 13 bases not matched to a gene; V was cut back by 4 bases and J by 4 bases.

V and J are TRBV5-1 and TRBJ2-7; no clear D. This CDR3 is 14 amino acids long. Looked up from germline, CDR1 is SGHRS and CDR2 is YFSETQ. The ends were cut back, 0 bases at V and 2 bases at J, with 9 bases in the middle. CDR3 residues: CASSLVTAPYEQYF. As DNA, the CDR3 is TGCGCCAGCAGCTTGGTAACAGCCCCCTACGAGCAGTACTTC.

V and J are TRBV7-9 and TRBJ1-2, with unresolved D. Germline CDR1 is SEHNR and CDR2 is FQNEAQ (reference sequence). This CDR3 is built from 12 residues. V was shortened by 3 bases and J by 8 bases, with 10 bases between the two germline ends. In DNA form, the CDR3 reads TGTGCCAGCAGCTTGGAGGGTGTGGGCTACACCTTC. Translating gives CASSLEGVGYTF.

A remark on this clone: A junction end diverges from the germline sequence, so it may reflect a read error. The V and J genes are TRBV29-1 and TRBJ1-2; 7 positions match TRBD1. CDR3 length: 14 amino acids. Per the germline V gene, CDR1 is SQVTM and CDR2 is ANQGSEA. The CDR3 reads CSVEGRGLNYGYTF. The CDR3 DNA follows: TGCAGCGTGGAAGGGAGGGGGCTTAACTATGGCTACACCTTC.

The rearrangement links TRBV27 to TRBJ2-2, with 10 bases identical to TRBD2. The CDR3 is 16 residues long. V dropped 2 bases and J dropped 5; count of bases not matched to a gene: 5. Germline CDR1 reads MNHEY; CDR2 reads SMNVEV (reference sequence). This CDR3 reads CASSLPSSGGTGELFF. CDR3 nucleotides: TGTGCCAGCAGTTTACCCTCTAGCGGGGGTACCGGGGAGCTGTTTTTT.

The chain's CDR3 is CASSPGAGGGRSGGEQYF. The CDR3 region has the DNA TGCGCCAGCAGCCCAGGGGCTGGCGGGGGCAGGAGCGGGGGGGAGCAGTACTTC. The chain links TRBV4-1 to TRBJ2-7; 9 positions agree with TRBD2. Germline values: CDR1 MGHRA, CDR2 YSYEKL. V lost 4 bases and J lost 7; bases outside the gene matches: 20. The CDR3 has 18 amino acids.

This clone has a handful of counts. Other DNA sequences in the sample encode the same CDR3. This chain joins TRBV12-3 or TRBV12-4 and TRBJ1-2, with TRBD1 as a possible D gene (5 bases). CDR3 size: 13 residues. Deletions cut 3 bases from V and 8 bases from J, with 13 bases between. The CDR3 DNA reads as TGTGCCAGCAGTTTCAGGCAGGGTGGAGGCTACACCTTC. Its protein is CASSFRQGGGYTF.

This sequence joins TRBV15 and TRBJ2-2; D unresolved. The CDR3 spans 14 residues. V lost 0 bases, J lost 2 bases, and 4 bases lay in between. Germline V gene sequence: CDR1 LNHNV, CDR2 YYDKDF (reference sequence). In DNA form, the CDR3 reads TGTGCCACCAGCAGAGATCCTAACACCGGGGAGCTGTTTTTT. Protein product: CATSRDPNTGELFF.

The chain is built from TRBV28 and TRBJ1-2, with 8 nucleotides matching TRBD1. The CDR3 has 13 amino acids. The germline V gene has CDR1 MDHEN and CDR2 SYDVKM. Trimming at V came to 2 bases and at J to 7 bases, leaving 3 bases not matched to a gene. CDR3 nucleotides: TGTGCCAGCAGTTTACAGGGGGCGGCTGGCTACACCTTC. Translated, it gives CASSLQGAAGYTF.

The chain joins TRBV11-2 to TRBJ1-2; 9 bases match TRBD1. This CDR3 has 17 amino acids. Germline-derived CDR1 and CDR2 are SGHAT and FQNNGV. V lost 1 base to trimming and J lost 4 bases; unmatched junction nucleotides: 10. CDR3 residues: CASSLGTGERAGYGYTF. The DNA for the CDR3 is TGTGCCAGCAGCTTAGGGACAGGGGAGCGGGCAGGCTATGGCTACACCTTC.

The genes are TRBV6-5 and TRBJ1-5; 7 nucleotides match TRBD1. CDR1 and CDR2 (germline): MNHEY, SVGAGI. The CDR3 is 14 residues long. Trimming removed 6 bases from V and 4 bases from J; junction bases left unmatched: 6. CDR3 DNA: TGTGCCAGCAGCACAGGGGTTGGGAATCAGCCCCAGCATTTT. Translation gives CASSTGVGNQPQHF.

The chain couples TRBV19 to TRBJ1-5; the match to TRBD1 covers 8 bases. The CDR3 covers 18 residues. CDR1 is LNHDA and CDR2 is SQIVND in the germline V gene (reference sequence). V dropped 3 bases and J dropped 0; count of bases not matched to a gene: 10. The CDR3 DNA follows: TGTGCCAGTAGTATGGGGGGATTCAGGGGGCCTAGCAATCAGCCCCAGCATTTT. This sequence encodes CASSMGGFRGPSNQPQHF.

CDR3 sequence (DNA): TGTGCCAGCAGCTTAGGATTGGAGAGGGCAGGATTGAACACTGAAGCTTTCTTT. This encodes CASSLGLERAGLNTEAFF. The V and J genes are TRBV13 and TRBJ1-1; D not certain. CDR1 and CDR2 from the germline V gene are PRHDT and FYEKMQ (reference sequence). The CDR3 contains 18 residues. V gave up 0 bases and J gave up 0 bases, with 17 bases separating them.

The CDR3 spells CASSVGDTMNTEAFF. Here the CDR3 DNA reads TGTGCCAGCAGCGTAGGGGACACAATGAACACTGAAGCTTTCTTT. J is TRBJ1-1 and V is TRBV9, with D possibly TRBD1 on 6 matching bases. The CDR3 contains 15 residues. The V end was cut by 0 bases, the J end by 0 bases, with 9 bases between. The V gene's germline CDR1 is SGDLS and CDR2 YYNGEE.

This clone has more than one count but fewer than ten. It is likely a read error, because the conserved phenylalanine at the end of the CDR3 is missing. The limits of the CDR3 on the DNA are not certain, so only TCRdb's listed CDR3 is given. This chain connects TRBV20-1 to TRBJ1-5. Ends included, the CDR3 has 8 residues. CDR1 is DFQATT, CDR2 SNEGSKA, per germline (reference sequence). CDR3 residues: CSARMRPI.

The chain combines TRBV18 with TRBJ1-1, with D hard to call. CDR3 length: 13 residues. CDR1 KGHSH and CDR2 LQKENI come from the germline V gene. V was shortened by 5 bases and J by 2 bases, with 9 bases between the two germline ends. CDR3 in amino acids: CASSEEVNTEAFF. The CDR3 nucleotides are TGTGCCAGCTCAGAGGAGGTCAACACTGAAGCTTTCTTT. Full variable domain (rest looked up from reference TRBV18 and TRBJ1-1): NAGVMQNPRHLVRRRGQEARLRCSPMKGHSHVYWYRQLPEEGLKFMVYLQKENIIDESGMPKERFSAEFPKEGPSILRIQQVVRGDSAAYFCASSEEVNTEAFFGQGTRLTVV.

This clone was counted a single time. J is TRBJ1-1 and V is TRBV28, with a tentative D call TRBD1 (5 bases). The CDR3 has 16 amino acids. Trimming took off 5 bases at V and 1 base at J, with 17 bases between the two ends. Germline V gene lookup returns CDR1 MDHEN and CDR2 SYDVKM. The CDR3 is CASSPMGLSENTEAFF. The DNA of the CDR3 is TGTGCCAGCAGTCCCATGGGGCTTTCGGAGAACACTGAAGCTTTCTTT.